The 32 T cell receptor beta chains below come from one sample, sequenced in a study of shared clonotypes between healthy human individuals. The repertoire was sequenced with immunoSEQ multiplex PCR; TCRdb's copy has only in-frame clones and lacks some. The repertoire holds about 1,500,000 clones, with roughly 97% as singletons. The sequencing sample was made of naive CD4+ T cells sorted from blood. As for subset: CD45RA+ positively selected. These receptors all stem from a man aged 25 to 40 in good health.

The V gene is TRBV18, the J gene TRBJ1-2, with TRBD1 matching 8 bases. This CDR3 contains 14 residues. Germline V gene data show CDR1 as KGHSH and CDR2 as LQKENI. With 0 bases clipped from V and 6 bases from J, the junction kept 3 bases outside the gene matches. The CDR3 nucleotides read TGTGCCAGCTCACCACCGGACAGGGCAGATGGCTACACCTTC. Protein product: CASSPPDRADGYTF.

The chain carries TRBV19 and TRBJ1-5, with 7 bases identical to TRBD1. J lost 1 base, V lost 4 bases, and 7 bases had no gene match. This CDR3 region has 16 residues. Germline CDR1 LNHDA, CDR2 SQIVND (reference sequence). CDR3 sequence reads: CASSTRDRLSNQPQHF. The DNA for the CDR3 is TGTGCCAGTAGTACCCGGGACAGATTAAGCAATCAGCCCCAGCATTTT.

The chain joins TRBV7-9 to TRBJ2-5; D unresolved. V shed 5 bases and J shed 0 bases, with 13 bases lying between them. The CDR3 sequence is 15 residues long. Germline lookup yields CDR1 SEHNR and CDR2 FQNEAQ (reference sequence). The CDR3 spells CASSARPADQETQYF. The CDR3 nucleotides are TGTGCCAGCAGCGCCCGTCCCGCGGACCAAGAGACCCAGTACTTC. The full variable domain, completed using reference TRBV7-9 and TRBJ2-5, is DTGVSQNPRHKITKRGQNVTFRCDPISEHNRLYWYRQTLGQGPEFLTYFQNEAQLEKSRLLSDRFSAERPKGSFSTLEIQRTEQGDSAMYLCASSARPADQETQYFGPGTRLLVL.

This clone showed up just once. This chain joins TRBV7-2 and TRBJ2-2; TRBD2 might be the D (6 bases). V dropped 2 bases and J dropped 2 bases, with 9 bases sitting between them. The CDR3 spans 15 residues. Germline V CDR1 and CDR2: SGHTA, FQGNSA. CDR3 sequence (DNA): TGTGCCAGCAGCTTACTAGCGACTAACACCGGGGAGCTGTTTTTT. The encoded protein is CASSLLATNTGELFF. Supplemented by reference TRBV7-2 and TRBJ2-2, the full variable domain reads GAGVSQSPSNKVTEKGKDVELRCDPISGHTALYWYRQSLGQGLEFLIYFQGNSAPDKSGLPSDRFSAERTGGSVSTLTIQRTQQEDSAVYLCASSLLATNTGELFFGEGSRLTVL.

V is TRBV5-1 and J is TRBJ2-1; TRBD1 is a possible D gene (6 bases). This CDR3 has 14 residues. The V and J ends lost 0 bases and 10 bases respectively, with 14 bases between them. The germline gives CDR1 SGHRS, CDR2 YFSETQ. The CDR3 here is CASSLAYRVTEQFF. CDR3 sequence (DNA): TGCGCCAGCAGCTTGGCGTACAGGGTAACCGAGCAGTTCTTC.

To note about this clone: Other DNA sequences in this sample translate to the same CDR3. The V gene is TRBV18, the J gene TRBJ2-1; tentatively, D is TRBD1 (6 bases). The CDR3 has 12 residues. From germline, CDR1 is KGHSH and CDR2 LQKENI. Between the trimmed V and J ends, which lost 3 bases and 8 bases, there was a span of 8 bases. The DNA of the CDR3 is TGTGCCAGCTCACCGACAGGAGATGAGCAGTTCTTC. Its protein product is CASSPTGDEQFF.

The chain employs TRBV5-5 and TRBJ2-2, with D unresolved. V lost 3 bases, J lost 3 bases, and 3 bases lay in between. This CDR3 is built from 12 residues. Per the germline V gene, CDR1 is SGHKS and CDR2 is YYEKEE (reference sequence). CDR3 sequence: CASSSDTGELFF. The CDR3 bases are TGTGCCAGCAGCTCGGACACCGGGGAGCTGTTTTTT.

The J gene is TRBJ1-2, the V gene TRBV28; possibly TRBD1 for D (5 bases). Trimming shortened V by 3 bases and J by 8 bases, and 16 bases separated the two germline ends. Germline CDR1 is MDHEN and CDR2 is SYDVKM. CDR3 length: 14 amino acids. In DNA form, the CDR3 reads TGTGCCAGCAGTTTCCGAGGGGCCCTAGGGGGCTACACCTTC. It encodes CASSFRGALGGYTF.

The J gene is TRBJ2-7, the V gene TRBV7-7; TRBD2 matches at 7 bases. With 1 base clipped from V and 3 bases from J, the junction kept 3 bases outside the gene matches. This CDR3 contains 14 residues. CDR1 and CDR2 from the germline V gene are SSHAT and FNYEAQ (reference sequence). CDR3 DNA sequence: TGTGCCAGCAGCTTAGGGGGGGGAAGCTACGAGCAGTACTTC. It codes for CASSLGGGSYEQYF.

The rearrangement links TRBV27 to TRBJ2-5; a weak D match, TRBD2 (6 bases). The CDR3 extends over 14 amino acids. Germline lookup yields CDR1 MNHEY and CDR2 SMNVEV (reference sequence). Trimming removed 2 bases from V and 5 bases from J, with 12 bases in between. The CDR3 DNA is TGTGCCAGCAGTTTAGGAGGGACCAGGGAGACCCAGTACTTC. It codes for CASSLGGTRETQYF.

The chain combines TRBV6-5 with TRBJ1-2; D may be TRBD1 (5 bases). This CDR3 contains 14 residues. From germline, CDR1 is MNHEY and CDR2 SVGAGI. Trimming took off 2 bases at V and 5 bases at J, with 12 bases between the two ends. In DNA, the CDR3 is TGTGCCAGCAGTTACACCCCAGGGATTTATGGCTACACCTTC. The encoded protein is CASSYTPGIYGYTF.

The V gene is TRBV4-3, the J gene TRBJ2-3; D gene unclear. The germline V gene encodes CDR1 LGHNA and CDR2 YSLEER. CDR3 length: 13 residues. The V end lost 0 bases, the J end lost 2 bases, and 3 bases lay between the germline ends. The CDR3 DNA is TGCGCCAGCAGCCAAGACGACACAGATACGCAGTATTTT. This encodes CASSQDDTDTQYF.

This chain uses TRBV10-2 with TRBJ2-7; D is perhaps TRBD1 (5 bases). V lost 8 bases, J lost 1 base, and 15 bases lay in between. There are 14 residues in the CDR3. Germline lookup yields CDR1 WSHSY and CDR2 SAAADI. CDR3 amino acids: CASLRQGVSYEQYF. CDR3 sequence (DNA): TGCGCCAGCTTGAGGCAGGGTGTATCCTACGAGCAGTACTTC.

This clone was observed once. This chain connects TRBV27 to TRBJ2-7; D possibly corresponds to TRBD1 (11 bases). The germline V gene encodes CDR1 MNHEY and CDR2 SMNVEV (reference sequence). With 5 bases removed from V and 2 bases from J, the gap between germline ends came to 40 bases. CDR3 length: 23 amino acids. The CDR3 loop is CASSNRLGTGGRSGRRGTYEQYF. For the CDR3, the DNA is TGTGCCAGCAGTAACCGACTTGGGACAGGGGGACGTAGCGGGAGGAGAGGTACCTACGAGCAGTACTTC.

The CDR3 DNA follows: TGTGCCAGCAGTTATATGACAGAGGGGGCCCGGCAGCCCCAGCATTTT. Its protein is CASSYMTEGARQPQHF. The J gene is TRBJ1-5, the V gene TRBV6-6; 7 bases align to TRBD1. This CDR3 comprises 16 residues. Germline values: CDR1 MNHNY, CDR2 SVGAGI (reference sequence). The junction had 12 bases not matched to a gene; V was cut back by 3 bases and J by 7 bases.

The CDR3 region is CASSFFRDRITHTQYF. The CDR3 DNA follows: TGTGCCAGCAGCTTTTTTCGGGACAGGATAACACATACGCAGTATTTT. The V and J genes are TRBV5-4 and TRBJ2-3; 8 nucleotides agree with TRBD1. V lost 2 bases to trimming and J lost 7 bases; unmatched junction nucleotides: 12. The CDR3 has 16 amino acids. Per the germline V gene, CDR1 is SGHNT and CDR2 is YYREEE (reference sequence).

The CDR3 spells CASSNTLAGGTDTQYF. The CDR3 DNA reads TGTGCCAGCAGCAATACGCTAGCGGGAGGCACAGATACGCAGTATTTT. J is TRBJ2-3 and V is TRBV13; 10 nucleotides agree with TRBD2. Germline V gives CDR1 PRHDT, CDR2 FYEKMQ (reference sequence). Trimming took 5 bases from V and 1 from J; bases not matched to a gene: 6. This CDR3 contains 16 residues.

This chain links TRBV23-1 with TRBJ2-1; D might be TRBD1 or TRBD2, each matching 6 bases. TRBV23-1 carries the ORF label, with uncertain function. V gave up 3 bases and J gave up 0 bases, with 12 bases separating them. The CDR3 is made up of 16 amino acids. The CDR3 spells CASSHHGGSSYNEQFF. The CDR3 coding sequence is TGCGCCAGCAGTCATCACGGGGGCAGCTCCTACAATGAGCAGTTCTTC.

The CDR3 DNA follows: TGTGCCAGCAGTTTCCACGGAACGACCTACAATGAGCAGTTCTTC. It translates to CASSFHGTTYNEQFF. The V and J genes are TRBV28 and TRBJ2-1; D not certain. The CDR3 length is 15 residues. Germline V lookup: CDR1 MDHEN, CDR2 SYDVKM. V dropped 3 bases and J dropped 2 bases, with 11 bases sitting between them.

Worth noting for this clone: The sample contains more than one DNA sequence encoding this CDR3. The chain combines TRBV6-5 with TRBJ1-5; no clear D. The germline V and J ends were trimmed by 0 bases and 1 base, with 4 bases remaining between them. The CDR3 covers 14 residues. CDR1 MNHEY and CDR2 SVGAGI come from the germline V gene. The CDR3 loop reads CASSYSGSNQPQHF. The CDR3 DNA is TGTGCCAGCAGTTACTCGGGCAGCAATCAGCCCCAGCATTTT.

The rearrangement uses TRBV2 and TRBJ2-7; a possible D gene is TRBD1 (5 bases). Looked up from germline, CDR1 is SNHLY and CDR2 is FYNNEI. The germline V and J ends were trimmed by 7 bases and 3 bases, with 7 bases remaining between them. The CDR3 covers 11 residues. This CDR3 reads CASIQGYEQYF. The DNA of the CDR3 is TGTGCCAGCATTCAGGGCTACGAGCAGTACTTC.

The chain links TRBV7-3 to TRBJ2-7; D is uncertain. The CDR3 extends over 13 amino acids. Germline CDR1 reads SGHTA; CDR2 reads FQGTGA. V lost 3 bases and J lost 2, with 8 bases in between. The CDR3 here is CASSFLRAYEQYF. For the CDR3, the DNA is TGTGCCAGCAGCTTCTTACGCGCCTACGAGCAGTACTTC. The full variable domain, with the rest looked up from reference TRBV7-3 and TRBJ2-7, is GAGVSQTPSNKVTEKGKYVELRCDPISGHTALYWYRQSLGQGPEFLIYFQGTGAADDSGLPNDRFFAVRPEGSVSTLKIQRTERGDSAVYLCASSFLRAYEQYFGPGTRLTVT.

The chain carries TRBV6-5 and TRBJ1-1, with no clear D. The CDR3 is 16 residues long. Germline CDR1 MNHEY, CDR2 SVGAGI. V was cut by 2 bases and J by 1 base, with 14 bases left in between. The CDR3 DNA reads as TGTGCCAGCAGTTACACTCCTCACTTCAAGAACACTGAAGCTTTCTTT. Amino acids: CASSYTPHFKNTEAFF.

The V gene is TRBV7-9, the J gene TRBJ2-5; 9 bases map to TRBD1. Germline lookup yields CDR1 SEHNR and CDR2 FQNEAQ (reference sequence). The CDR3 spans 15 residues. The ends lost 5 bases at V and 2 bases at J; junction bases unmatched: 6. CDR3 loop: CASSLGDREQETQYF. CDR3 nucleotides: TGTGCCAGCAGCCTCGGGGACAGGGAGCAAGAGACCCAGTACTTC. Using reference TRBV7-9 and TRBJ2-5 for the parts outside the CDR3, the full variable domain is DTGVSQNPRHKITKRGQNVTFRCDPISEHNRLYWYRQTLGQGPEFLTYFQNEAQLEKSRLLSDRFSAERPKGSFSTLEIQRTEQGDSAMYLCASSLGDREQETQYFGPGTRLLVL.

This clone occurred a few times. Here the CDR3 DNA reads TGCGCCAGCAGCACAGGACTAGCGGGAGGCATCACAGATACGCAGTATTTT. It specifies CASSTGLAGGITDTQYF. The chain has TRBV5-1 and TRBJ2-3; 14 nucleotides agree with TRBD2. The CDR3 contains 17 residues. V was clipped by 4 bases and J by 2 bases; unmatched bases: 6. From germline, CDR1 is SGHRS and CDR2 YFSETQ.

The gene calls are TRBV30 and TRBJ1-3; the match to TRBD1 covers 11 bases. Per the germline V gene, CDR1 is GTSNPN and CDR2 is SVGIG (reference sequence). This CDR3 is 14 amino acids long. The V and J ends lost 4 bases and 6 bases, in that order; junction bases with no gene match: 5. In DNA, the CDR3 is TGTGCCTGGAAGGGACAGGGGGTGGCAAACACCATATATTTT. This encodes CAWKGQGVANTIYF.

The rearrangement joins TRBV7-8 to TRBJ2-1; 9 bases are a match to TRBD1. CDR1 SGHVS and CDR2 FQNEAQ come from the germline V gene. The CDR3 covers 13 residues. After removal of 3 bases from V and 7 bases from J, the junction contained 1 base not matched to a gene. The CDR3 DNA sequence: TGTGCCAGCAGCTTGGACAGGGGTAATGAGCAGTTCTTC. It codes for CASSLDRGNEQFF.

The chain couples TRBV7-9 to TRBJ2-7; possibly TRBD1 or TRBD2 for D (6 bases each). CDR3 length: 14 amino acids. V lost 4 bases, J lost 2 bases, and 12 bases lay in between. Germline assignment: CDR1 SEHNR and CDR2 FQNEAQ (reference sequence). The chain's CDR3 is CASSSWGAPYEQYF. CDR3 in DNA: TGTGCCAGCAGCTCATGGGGGGCCCCCTACGAGCAGTACTTC.

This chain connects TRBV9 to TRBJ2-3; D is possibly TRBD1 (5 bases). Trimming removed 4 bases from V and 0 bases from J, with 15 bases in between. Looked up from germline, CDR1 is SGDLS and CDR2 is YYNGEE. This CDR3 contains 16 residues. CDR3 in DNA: TGTGCCAGCAGCCCTTCCCCCTGGGGCAGCACAGATACGCAGTATTTT. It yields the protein CASSPSPWGSTDTQYF.

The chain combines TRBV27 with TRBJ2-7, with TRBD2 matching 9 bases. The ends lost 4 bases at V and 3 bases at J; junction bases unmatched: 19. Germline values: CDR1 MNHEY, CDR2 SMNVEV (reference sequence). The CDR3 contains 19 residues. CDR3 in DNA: TGTGCCAGCAGTTATCGGCAGCTAGCGGGGCGAAGGATGCACTACGAGCAGTACTTC. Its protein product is CASSYRQLAGRRMHYEQYF.

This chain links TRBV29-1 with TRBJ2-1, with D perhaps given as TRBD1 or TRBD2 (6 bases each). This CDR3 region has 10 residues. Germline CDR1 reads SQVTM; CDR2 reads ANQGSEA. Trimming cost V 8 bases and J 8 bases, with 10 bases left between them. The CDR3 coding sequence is TGCAGCCTGGGGGGCTATGAGCAGTTCTTC. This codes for CSLGGYEQFF.

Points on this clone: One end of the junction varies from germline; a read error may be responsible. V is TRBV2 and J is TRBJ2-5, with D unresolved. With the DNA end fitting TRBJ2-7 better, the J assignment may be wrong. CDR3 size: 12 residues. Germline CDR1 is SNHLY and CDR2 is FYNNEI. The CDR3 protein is CASSEDTYEQYF. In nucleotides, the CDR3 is TGTGCCAGCAGCGAAGATACCTACGAGCAGTACTTC.